The source of this T cell receptor beta chain is a study of CD8 T cells in Susac syndrome. This CDR3 region has 14 residues. The germline CDR1 and CDR2 sequences are SNHLY and FYNNEI. V was pared by 8 bases and J by 2 bases, with 7 bases of the junction left unmatched. TCR beta from blood CD8+ and CD4+ T cells was sequenced. Purification of the CD8+ and CD4+ T cells relied on negative isolation, and TEMRA cells underwent FACS enrichment. It was with random hexamers that about 0.45 to 1 ug RNA was reverse transcribed. TCRdb re-analysed the immunoSEQ multiplex PCR reads in MiXCR, keeping a single row per CDR3 protein. The sample carries about 90,000 distinct CDR3 sequences, 90% to 95% recorded once.

This receptor was taken from a human donor in good health. Material: CD8+ T cells from PBMCs. V and J are TRBV2 and TRBJ2-7; 9 bases fit TRBD1. CDR3: CASRGWDRAYEQYF. CDR3 coding DNA: TGTGCCAGCCGGGGGTGGGACAGGGCCTACGAGCAGTACTTC. Full variable domain (remainder filled in from reference TRBV2 and TRBJ2-7): EPEVTQTPSHQVTQMGQEVILRCVPISNHLYFYWYRQILGQKVEFLVSFYNNEISEKSEIFDDQFSVERPDGSNFTLKIRSTKLEDSAMYFCASRGWDRAYEQYFGPGTRLTVT.